A single TCR beta chain is shown here with its context. This record belongs to a study of CD8 T cells in Susac syndrome. The sequenced target, TCR beta, came from blood CD8+ and CD4+ T cells. Negative isolation yielded CD8+ and CD4+ T cells; FACS enriched TEMRA cells. An input of roughly 0.45 to 1 ug of RNA was subjected to reverse transcription using random hexamers. Multiplex PCR with immunoSEQ amplified the TCR beta CDR3 across 54 Vbeta and 13 Jbeta. Via MiXCR, TCRdb re-called the immunoSEQ multiplex PCR reads, giving one row per CDR3 protein. The table has roughly 190,000 distinct CDR3 sequences, 85% to 95% seen once. The ends lost 3 bases at V and 9 bases at J; junction bases unmatched: 7. The CDR3 runs 12 residues. CDR1 is SQVTM, CDR2 ANQGSEA, per germline.

This clonotype was obtained from a human donor with Susac syndrome. The V gene is TRBV29-1, the J gene TRBJ2-5; 7 nucleotides agree with TRBD2. The sample consisted of CD8+ T cells from PBMCs. The CDR3 loop reads CSVDDGGEAQYF. In nucleotides, the CDR3 is TGCAGCGTTGATGATGGGGGGGAGGCCCAGTACTTC.